The TCR beta chain described here comes from a study of early T cells in non-severe SARS-CoV-2 infection (dated by TCRdb to about 2021). With respect to the entire study: Because TCR sequencing was done on bulk RNA from unsorted whole blood, the alpha and beta chains could not be paired.

Here is what the overall study found, with its caveats: VDJdb matching was skewed toward anti-spike CD8 responses and likely underestimated virus-specific expansions, missing private and CD4 specificities.

Library generation was performed with 5' RACE. The sample was run on a NextSeq 500. Unique molecular identifiers were attached to individual cDNA molecules in the TCR library protocol so that sequencing error and PCR bias could be corrected. TCR alpha and beta chains were both sequenced, and the abundances of alpha and beta sequences in each sample were closely correlated with each other. The source study handled its data this way. V gene, J gene and CDR3 annotation of TCR sequences was performed with Decombinator V4. Expanded TCRs were defined as changing significantly between any two time points under a Poisson model with p below 0.0001. TCR abundances were normalised to the total number of TCRs sequenced per sample and expressed as counts per million. TRAV1-2 paired with TRAJ12, TRAJ20 or TRAJ33 defined MAIT TCRs, while TRAV10 paired with TRAJ18 defined iNKT TCRs. VDJdb, accessed on 1 November 2021, was searched for TCRs annotated for CMV, EBV and SARS-CoV-2, and TCRs annotated for more than one antigen were excluded. The public reads were quality trimmed at Q25 with fastp and then assembled into clones with MiXCR by TCRdb, keeping productive beta chains. Every CDR3 protein is listed once, alongside the most common genes and DNA of its rows. The V and J calls here are based on TCRdb, not the publication. In all, the sample holds tens of thousands of distinct CDR3 sequences, and over 5% of those were seen once. The top ten clones comprise approximately 6% of the sample.

Between the V and J ends, shortened by 5 bases and 6 bases respectively, the junction contains 8 bases. Via the germline V gene (reference sequence), CDR1 is LNHDA and CDR2 SQIVND. The CDR3 runs 12 residues from the cysteine to the phenylalanine. Only the CDR3 portion is preserved as DNA: 36 bases, with reading frame beginning at the first base. The study was a case-control design nested within a healthcare worker cohort in London, UK, with weekly nasopharyngeal swab PCR tests and blood sampling. Healthcare workers were recruited between 23 and 31 March 2020, during the week of the UK lockdown, and were followed weekly for up to roughly 16 weeks. This clonotype was found a few times. It has no known antigen specificity. Base qualities are not at hand, and no much larger clone is one base apart.

This sequence was found in an adult who was a healthcare worker with PCR-confirmed SARS-CoV-2 infection or an uninfected control (not recorded which). Material: whole blood. Rearrangement joined TRBV19 to TRBJ2-4, with the D gene call left open. In nucleotide form, the sequence is TGTGCCAGTAGTCCGGATTTAAACATTCAGTACTTC. This codes for CASSPDLNIQYF.